This T cell receptor (beta chain) was retrieved from a study of OX40 agonist ivuxolimab in advanced cancers. Turning to the study itself: Allowance was made for prior anti-PD-1, anti-PD-L1 or anti-CTLA-4 therapy, and roughly 39% had some. Study-wide results and limits: Partial responders at 0.1-3.0 mg/kg showed near-lowest clonal expansion. CD4+ and CD8+ T cells in blood underwent clonal expansion by week 6 at 0.1 to 3.0 mg/kg. The mean number of expanded clones was higher in CD8+ T cells than in CD4+.

CDR1 is SGHDT, CDR2 YYEEEE, per germline. The V end lost 3 bases, the J end lost 5 bases, and 6 bases lay between the germline ends. This CDR3 spans 12 amino acids. The table came from immunoSEQ multiplex PCR; TCRdb's copy has only in-frame clones and leaves some out. The sample consists of under 45,000 clones, 75% to 85% of them appearing once. In the case of this clone: Its specificity is not known.

The chain joins TRBV5-6 to TRBJ2-1; perhaps TRBD1 as D (6 bases). The source of this sequence is an adult with an advanced solid tumor such as melanoma, head and neck, liver or kidney cancer. Sequenced here: CD4+ or CD8+ T cells sorted from blood, sampled in a trial of the OX40 agonist ivuxolimab. The CDR3 DNA reads as TGTGCCAGCAGCTGGACAGACAATGAGCAGTTCTTC. Translating gives CASSWTDNEQFF.